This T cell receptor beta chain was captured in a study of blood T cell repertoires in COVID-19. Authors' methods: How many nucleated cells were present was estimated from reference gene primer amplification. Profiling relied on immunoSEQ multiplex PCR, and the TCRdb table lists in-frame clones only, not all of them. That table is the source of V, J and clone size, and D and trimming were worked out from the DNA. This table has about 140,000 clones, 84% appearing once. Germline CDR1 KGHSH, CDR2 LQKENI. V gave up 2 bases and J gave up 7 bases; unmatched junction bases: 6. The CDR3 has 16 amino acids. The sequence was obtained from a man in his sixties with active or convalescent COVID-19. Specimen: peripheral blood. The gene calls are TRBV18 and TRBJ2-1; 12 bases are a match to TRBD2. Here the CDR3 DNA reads TGTGCCAGCTCACCAAAGACTAGCGGGAGTATGAATGAGCAGTTCTTC. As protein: CASSPKTSGSMNEQFF.